This TCR beta chain comes out of a study of T cells after yellow fever vaccination. Broader study findings: Of the clonotypes, a small share occurred in both CD4 and CD8 compartments. The booster response re-showed most primary clones: approximately 95% CD4, almost 90% CD8.

The germline V and J ends were trimmed by 6 bases and 6 bases, with 12 bases remaining between them. The CDR3 spans 12 residues. TCR cDNA was made by 5'RACE template switching, adding a universal primer site and UMIs. TCRdb re-called the 5' RACE reads through MiXCR, storing one row per CDR3 protein. Altogether some 400,000 distinct CDR3 sequences are present, under 20% being singletons, with the ten largest covering 15% to 20%. A word on this clonotype: Its antigen is unknown.

The source of this sequence is a man in his late teens or twenties who received the YFV17D yellow fever vaccine. The source material was PBMCs, sampled before the yellow fever booster vaccination. The rearrangement uses TRBV12-3 or TRBV12-4 and TRBJ2-7; perhaps TRBD1 as D (5 bases). The CDR3 is CASRSRQPEQYF. In DNA, the CDR3 is TGTGCCAGCAGGTCTAGACAGCCCGAGCAGTACTTC.